These T cell receptor beta chains were read from a single sample in a study of T-cell memory formation after mild COVID-19. One entry per CDR3 protein, called by TCRdb with MiXCR from the 5' RACE reads. This table holds fewer than 150,000 distinct CDR3 sequences, about 18% found once. The sequenced sample was PBMCs or a T cell subset sorted from them (not recorded which). These TCRs come from a man aged 18 to 30 who had mild COVID-19 (a few samples of this study predate the infection). Cell type and time point are not known. Both conserved end residues are trimmed from each CDR3. Not all rows give a size; the values are once, few, many and, for expanded clones, a class.

v_gene | abundance | CDR3aa
TRBV4-1 | - | ASSRRDGEAF
TRBV5-4 | - | ASSPGGRDRDSTEAF
TRBV10-2 | few | ASSENGDTEAF
TRBV4-3 | few | ASSQDSPIGTVVGYEQY
TRBV7-2 | few | ASSYSTGENYGYT
TRBV7-8 | once | ASSLDGLTYEQY
TRBV7-2 | few | ASSPRTVHAYNEQF
TRBV5-5 | - | ASSLDSSNYGYT
TRBV2 | - | ASTMVLNTEAF
TRBV5-5 | - | ASSPEAGRGTDTQY
TRBV24-1 | few | ATMDRRSGANVLT
TRBV7-6 | many | ASSPSGPGLGTQY
TRBV4-3 | - | ASSQDVGLETQY
TRBV5-1 | - | ASSRTGGDTEAF
TRBV7-9 | - | ASSLSNGMNEKLF
TRBV20-1 | - | SARDTPAGSYGYT
TRBV18 | few | ASSPPSTGQETQY
TRBV6-5 | - | HAGTGNYGYT
TRBV7-2 | few | ASSYMGQGFGYT
TRBV12-3/TRBV12-4 | many | ASSLGTLDQPQH
TRBV6-4 | few | ASAPGIVTDTQY
TRBV7-2 | - | ASSLVLAGAGEQETQY
TRBV4-2 | few | ASSQGDRAAYNEQF
TRBV6-5 | - | ASSYGGGASSSTDTQY
TRBV4-1 | few | ASRGPLRNTEAF
TRBV7-9 | once | ASSLISFGSPLH
TRBV12-3/TRBV12-4 | - | ASSFGATTYNEQF
TRBV6-5 | - | ASNLAGGSYNEQF
TRBV18 | few | ASSSLISQQY
TRBV5-1 | many | ASSPSPRGDTGELF
TRBV5-6 | - | ASSWTGSRDTQY
TRBV6-6 | - | ASSYGTSGGMQETQY
TRBV3-1 | - | ASSQVVTREQY
TRBV7-2 | - | ASSLRLGGGARTDTQY
TRBV12-3/TRBV12-4 | - | ASSNTGGTEAF
TRBV5-5 | few | ASSLYSRETQY
TRBV5-1 | few | ASSTEGARISPLH
TRBV12-3/TRBV12-4 | many | ASSLVPTEENTEAF
TRBV5-1 | - | ASSRTSGNQETQY
TRBV7-2 | few | ASVFRGGNTIY
TRBV5-1 | - | ASSLEQRNEQF
TRBV20-1 | few | SARDRQRSTDTQY
TRBV4-3 | - | ASSQGPGDRGRAEQY
TRBV7-2 | few | ASSSQGRRNYGYT
TRBV10-3 | few | AISESESNTEAF
TRBV19 | - | ASSIDGVSNQPQH
TRBV7-9 | - | ASSALEAGYT
TRBV15 | - | ATSRVKGAGSPLH
TRBV5-1 | few | ASGLAGTDTQY
TRBV29-1 | few | SVGHGSGNTIY
TRBV18 | few | ASSPSLREEGYT
TRBV12-3/TRBV12-4 | few | ASSLSSGGVVTQY
TRBV7-3 | few | ASSPNRDSAGELF
TRBV7-2 | many | ASSLVRSGGYEQY
TRBV20-1 | - | SARLVGDSHSPLH
TRBV7-9 | few | ASRYEVWQGPSTDTQY
TRBV4-2 | - | ASSSQPAGAPNYGYT
TRBV7-9 | - | ASSLNSLQETQY
TRBV6-6 | - | ASSYLAANYGYT
TRBV4-3 | few | ASSPGAGYGYT